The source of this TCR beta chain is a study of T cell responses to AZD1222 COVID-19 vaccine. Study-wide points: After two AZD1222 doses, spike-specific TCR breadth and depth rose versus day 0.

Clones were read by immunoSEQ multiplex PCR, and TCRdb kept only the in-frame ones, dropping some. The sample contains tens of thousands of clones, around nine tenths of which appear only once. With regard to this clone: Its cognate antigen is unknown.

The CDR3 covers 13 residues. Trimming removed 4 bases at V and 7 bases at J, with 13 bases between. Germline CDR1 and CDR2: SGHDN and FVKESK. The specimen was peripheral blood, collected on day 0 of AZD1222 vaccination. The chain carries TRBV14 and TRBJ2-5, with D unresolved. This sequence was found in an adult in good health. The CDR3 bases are TGTGCCAGCAGCCCCCTGGTAGTTGGGACCCAGTACTTC. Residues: CASSPLVVGTQYF.